This entry lists 30 T cell receptor beta chains sequenced from one sample in a study of T cell responses to AZD1222 COVID-19 vaccine. Using immunoSEQ multiplex PCR, the repertoire was profiled, and TCRdb retains in-frame clones only, with some absent. The table has 200,000 or so clones, 90% to 95% seen once. The sample consisted of peripheral blood, taken on day 0 of AZD1222 vaccination. These receptors were obtained from an adult in good health.

This chain uses TRBV27 with TRBJ2-4; 9 bases align to TRBD2. Looked up from germline, CDR1 is MNHEY and CDR2 is SMNVEV (reference sequence). The CDR3 is made up of 15 amino acids. V shed 5 bases and J 5 bases; nucleotides not matched to a gene: 7. The CDR3 region is CASSPWAGGENIQYF. The CDR3 coding sequence is TGTGCCAGCAGTCCATGGGCGGGGGGGGAAAACATTCAGTACTTC.

The V call is TRBV10-3, the J call TRBJ2-7; D perhaps matches TRBD1 (7 bases). CDR3 length: 13 amino acids. Between the trimmed V and J ends, which lost 4 bases and 3 bases, there was a span of 10 bases. CDR1 is ENHRY and CDR2 is SYGVKD in the germline V gene. Here the CDR3 DNA reads TGTGCCATCAGTGCGCAGGGGGGCTACGAGCAGTACTTC. Translated: CAISAQGGYEQYF.

A single count supports this clone. V usage is TRBV27 and J usage is TRBJ2-7; 11 bases are a match to TRBD1. Germline V CDR1 and CDR2: MNHEY, SMNVEV (reference sequence). CDR3 length: 14 residues. V was pared by 6 bases and J by 6 bases, with 7 bases of the junction left unmatched. This CDR3 is CASRKPGTGGEQYF. The CDR3 bases are TGTGCCAGCAGGAAACCCGGGACAGGGGGCGAGCAGTACTTC.

Here the CDR3 reads CASSSTGVEQYF. CDR3 coding DNA: TGTGCCAGCAGCTCGACAGGGGTCGAGCAGTACTTC. The rearrangement uses TRBV7-9 and TRBJ2-7; 8 nucleotides agree with TRBD1. The germline V gene encodes CDR1 SEHNR and CDR2 FQNEAQ (reference sequence). CDR3 length equals 12 residues. V shed 4 bases, J shed 6 bases, and the junction held 2 bases outside the gene matches.

This chain uses TRBV19 with TRBJ2-1; 11 nucleotides match TRBD1. The CDR3 has 18 amino acids. Germline V gene lookup returns CDR1 LNHDA and CDR2 SQIVND (reference sequence). Losses at the gene ends were 7 bases for V and 0 bases for J; bases not matched to a gene: 11. The CDR3 bases are TGTGCCAGTACCCCTAGGACAGGGGGCCAGGGCTCCTACAATGAGCAGTTCTTC. Protein: CASTPRTGGQGSYNEQFF. Filled out from reference TRBV19 and TRBJ2-1, the complete variable domain reads DGGITQSPKYLFRKEGQNVTLSCEQNLNHDAMYWYRQDPGQGLRLIYYSQIVNDFQKGDIAEGYSVSREKKESFPLTVTSAQKNPTAFYLCASTPRTGGQGSYNEQFFGPGTRLTVL.

This chain connects TRBV29-1 to TRBJ1-2; D is ambiguous. The CDR3 contains 11 residues. Germline CDR1 reads SQVTM; CDR2 reads ANQGSEA. V shed 7 bases and J shed 6 bases, with 12 bases lying between them. The CDR3 is CSDYNQDGYTF. CDR3 sequence (DNA): TGCAGCGACTACAACCAGGATGGCTACACCTTC.

The rearrangement joins TRBV2 to TRBJ2-2; the D is unclear. CDR1 and CDR2 (germline): SNHLY, FYNNEI. Trimming left V 2 bases short and J 9 bases short, with 13 bases between. There are 14 residues in the CDR3. CDR3 DNA sequence: TGTGCCAGCAGTGAAATATTGTCTGGTAGGGAGCTGTTTTTT. Protein: CASSEILSGRELFF.

V is TRBV19 and J is TRBJ2-7; either TRBD1 or TRBD2 may supply D (5 bases each). Germline V gene lookup returns CDR1 LNHDA and CDR2 SQIVND (reference sequence). The CDR3 is 15 amino acids. The V end was cut by 5 bases, the J end by 6 bases, with 20 bases between. The CDR3 reads CASSDPGTVGSEQYF. The CDR3 DNA sequence: TGTGCCAGTAGTGACCCCGGGACGGTGGGATCCGAGCAGTACTTC.

This chain uses TRBV4-1 with TRBJ2-1, with no clear D. The CDR3 spans 11 residues. Trimming stripped 0 bases from V and 10 bases from J, with 4 bases between. CDR1 and CDR2 (germline): MGHRA, YSYEKL. The CDR3 sequence: CASSQDSEQFF. CDR3 DNA sequence: TGCGCCAGCAGCCAAGACAGCGAGCAGTTCTTC.

The V gene is TRBV27, the J gene TRBJ1-2; TRBD1 aligns across 9 bases. V gave up 7 bases and J gave up 2 bases; unmatched junction bases: 5. The V gene's germline CDR1 is MNHEY and CDR2 SMNVEV (reference sequence). The CDR3 spans 14 residues. CDR3 in amino acids: CASTETGGNYGYTF. CDR3 DNA: TGTGCCAGCACCGAAACAGGGGGCAACTATGGCTACACCTTC.

The chain's CDR3 is CASSYLGGRSTDTQYF. CDR3 DNA sequence: TGTGCCAGCAGTTACTTGGGCGGGAGAAGCACAGATACGCAGTATTTT. The rearrangement joins TRBV6-2 or TRBV6-3 to TRBJ2-3, with TRBD2 identical over 7 bases. V lost 1 base to trimming and J lost 0 bases; unmatched junction nucleotides: 4. This CDR3 has 16 residues. CDR1 and CDR2 (germline): MNHEY, SVGEGT.

This clone was observed once. The genes are TRBV23-1 and TRBJ2-7, with 7 bases aligning to TRBD2. TRBV23-1 is placed among ORFs of uncertain function. The CDR3 loop spans 15 amino acids. The V and J ends lost 4 bases and 4 bases, in that order; junction bases with no gene match: 10. DNA of the CDR3: TGCGCCAGCAGTCGCCAGCGGGACTTGATTTACGAGCAGTACTTC. Protein: CASSRQRDLIYEQYF.

The chain combines TRBV28 with TRBJ2-7; the D is unclear. With 6 bases removed from V and 2 bases from J, the gap between germline ends came to 14 bases. This CDR3 contains 14 residues. CDR1 is MDHEN and CDR2 is SYDVKM in the germline V gene. CDR3 DNA sequence: TGTGCCAGCAGGTTTGGTGGCCTTCCCTACGAGCAGTACTTC. The encoded protein is CASRFGGLPYEQYF.

This rearrangement joins TRBV19 to TRBJ2-2; D is uncertain. The V gene's germline CDR1 is LNHDA and CDR2 SQIVND (reference sequence). V shed 3 bases and J shed 0 bases, with 8 bases lying between them. This CDR3 region has 15 residues. CDR3 nucleotides: TGTGCCAGTAGTATTTTAGGATCGAACACCGGGGAGCTGTTTTTT. Its protein product is CASSILGSNTGELFF.

This clone showed up just a few times. The chain couples TRBV5-1 to TRBJ1-6, with 7 bases matching TRBD1. CDR1 is SGHRS and CDR2 is YFSETQ in the germline V gene. This CDR3 has 14 amino acids. The ends lost 4 bases at V and 6 bases at J; junction bases unmatched: 4. CDR3 in DNA: TGCGCCAGCAGCCCTGGGACAGTTAATTCACCCCTCCACTTT. The encoded protein is CASSPGTVNSPLHF.

The chain joins TRBV7-2 to TRBJ1-6, with D possibly TRBD1 on 5 matching bases. Trimming shortened V by 1 base and J by 0 bases, and 16 bases separated the two germline ends. In germline, CDR1 is SGHTA, CDR2 FQGNSA. The length of the CDR3 is 19 residues. The CDR3 sequence: CASSLVTGTRSSYNSPLHF. The CDR3 nucleotides are TGTGCCAGCAGCTTAGTTACAGGAACGAGGAGCTCCTATAATTCACCCCTCCACTTT.

The genes are TRBV10-3 and TRBJ2-7; no firm D call. Trimming removed 2 bases at V and 6 bases at J, with 11 bases between. The CDR3 sequence is 13 residues long. The germline CDR1 and CDR2 sequences are ENHRY and SYGVKD. The CDR3 nucleotides read TGTGCCATCAGTGAGACCTCTTTCGCCGAGCAGTACTTC. It yields the protein CAISETSFAEQYF.

The gene calls are TRBV29-1 and TRBJ2-1; 7 nucleotides agree with TRBD2. V lost 3 bases to trimming and J lost 7 bases; unmatched junction nucleotides: 9. Germline-derived CDR1 and CDR2 are SQVTM and ANQGSEA. The CDR3 has 14 amino acids. CDR3 coding DNA: TGCAGCGTTGACGGTGGCCAGGGAGGGAATGAGCAGTTCTTC. This sequence encodes CSVDGGQGGNEQFF.

This clone was seen just once. V and J are TRBV4-1 and TRBJ2-4, with D possibly being TRBD2 (5 bases). The CDR3 contains 16 residues. Germline V gives CDR1 MGHRA, CDR2 YSYEKL. Trimming cost V 4 bases and J 6 bases, with 19 bases left between them. CDR3 amino acids: CASSLTRELLLNIQYF. The CDR3 DNA reads as TGCGCCAGCAGCCTTACGAGGGAACTCTTGCTAAACATTCAGTACTTC.

The CDR3 here is CASRPRGFTEAFF. CDR3 in DNA: TGTGCCAGCCGCCCCCGAGGGTTCACTGAAGCTTTCTTT. J is TRBJ1-1 and V is TRBV6-6; D uncertain. Trimming shortened V by 8 bases and J by 4 bases, and 14 bases separated the two germline ends. The CDR3 contains 13 residues. Looked up from germline, CDR1 is MNHNY and CDR2 is SVGAGI (reference sequence).

This clone was picked up one time. The chain links TRBV2 to TRBJ2-1; maybe TRBD1 (6 bases). The CDR3 has 15 residues. The germline CDR1 and CDR2 sequences are SNHLY and FYNNEI. V was trimmed by 3 bases and J by 1 base, leaving 10 bases between them. CDR3: CASSESGASYNEQFF. The CDR3 DNA reads as TGTGCCAGCAGTGAGTCAGGGGCGTCCTACAATGAGCAGTTCTTC.

V usage is TRBV12-3 or TRBV12-4 and J usage is TRBJ1-1; D unresolved. V was cut by 7 bases and J by 8 bases, with 11 bases left in between. The CDR3 sequence is 11 residues long. The CDR3 DNA is TGTGCCAGCACCCCTCGACAAGAAGCTTTCTTT. Its protein is CASTPRQEAFF.

The chain uses TRBV11-2 and TRBJ1-6; D possibly corresponds to TRBD1 (5 bases). Germline CDR1 and CDR2: SGHAT and FQNNGV. Trimming took 1 base from V and 9 from J, leaving 13 bases between them. The CDR3 totals 15 residues. CDR3 sequence (DNA): TGTGCCAGCAGCTTAGTGGGCCAGGGCGGTTCACCCCTCCACTTT. Translation: CASSLVGQGGSPLHF.

This clone occurred once. The chain joins TRBV28 to TRBJ1-5, with D maybe TRBD1 (6 bases). This CDR3 region has 15 residues. Germline loops: CDR1 MDHEN, CDR2 SYDVKM. V was shortened by 6 bases and J by 7 bases, with 19 bases between the two germline ends. The CDR3 spells CASSPIGGGGQPQHF. For the CDR3, the DNA is TGTGCCAGCAGCCCCATCGGTGGGGGCGGACAGCCCCAGCATTTT. The full variable domain, its missing parts supplied by reference TRBV28 and TRBJ1-5, is DVKVTQSSRYLVKRTGEKVFLECVQDMDHENMFWYRQDPGLGLRLIYFSYDVKMKEKGDIPEGYSVSREKKERFSLILESASTNQTSMYLCASSPIGGGGQPQHFGDGTRLSIL.

This chain links TRBV5-5 with TRBJ1-2; unclear D gene. V shed 4 bases and J shed 6 bases, with 10 bases lying between them. The CDR3 runs 12 residues. The germline CDR1 and CDR2 sequences are SGHKS and YYEKEE (reference sequence). CDR3 loop: CASSAGWDGYTF. In DNA form, the CDR3 reads TGTGCCAGCAGCGCGGGGTGGGATGGCTACACCTTC.

This chain uses TRBV2 with TRBJ2-7, with 8 bases fitting TRBD2. With 5 bases clipped from V and 3 bases from J, the junction kept 3 bases outside the gene matches. This CDR3 comprises 13 residues. Germline-derived CDR1 and CDR2 are SNHLY and FYNNEI. In DNA, the CDR3 is TGTGCCAGCAGTAGTAGCGGGGTCTACGAGCAGTACTTC. It translates to CASSSSGVYEQYF.

The CDR3 sequence: CASSSDSYPPYEQYF. The CDR3, as DNA: TGTGCCAGCAGTTCAGACAGTTACCCACCTTACGAGCAGTACTTC. The rearrangement links TRBV28 to TRBJ2-7; D may be TRBD1 (5 bases). The CDR3 has 15 amino acids. Trimming took off 4 bases at V and 4 bases at J, with 17 bases between the two ends. Germline values: CDR1 MDHEN, CDR2 SYDVKM. Full variable domain (outside the CDR3, taken from reference TRBV28 and TRBJ2-7): DVKVTQSSRYLVKRTGEKVFLECVQDMDHENMFWYRQDPGLGLRLIYFSYDVKMKEKGDIPEGYSVSREKKERFSLILESASTNQTSMYLCASSSDSYPPYEQYFGPGTRLTVT.

Here the CDR3 DNA reads TGTGCCAGCAGCTTAGACAGGTGGTTAGAGACCCAGTACTTC. Its translation: CASSLDRWLETQYF. This chain links TRBV7-6 with TRBJ2-5; D is possibly TRBD1 (5 bases). The V end was cut by 1 base, the J end by 4 bases, with 10 bases between. Germline V gives CDR1 SGHVS, CDR2 FNYEAQ. The CDR3 loop spans 14 amino acids.

J is TRBJ1-5 and V is TRBV29-1; 9 bases align to TRBD1. CDR3 length: 14 residues. Per the germline V gene, CDR1 is SQVTM and CDR2 is ANQGSEA. The V and J ends lost 6 bases and 3 bases, in that order; junction bases with no gene match: 6. The CDR3 DNA reads as TGCAGCGTGGGACAGGGACACTCCAATCAGCCCCAGCATTTT. Translation: CSVGQGHSNQPQHF.

The V and J genes are TRBV5-1 and TRBJ1-1, with TRBD1 as a possible D gene (6 bases). CDR1 and CDR2 from the germline V gene are SGHRS and YFSETQ. The CDR3 is 14 amino acids. V dropped 2 bases and J dropped 1 base, with 9 bases sitting between them. In DNA form, the CDR3 reads TGCGCCAGCAGCTTCAGGGGACAGAACACTGAAGCTTTCTTT. It translates to CASSFRGQNTEAFF. Supplemented by reference TRBV5-1 and TRBJ1-1, the full variable domain reads KAGVTQTPRYLIKTRGQQVTLSCSPISGHRSVSWYQQTPGQGLQFLFEYFSETQRNKGNFPGRFSGRQFSNSRSEMNVSTLELGDSALYLCASSFRGQNTEAFFGQGTRLTVV.